Presented here are 3 T cell receptor beta chains from one specimen sequenced in a study of shared clonotypes between healthy human individuals. Data came from immunoSEQ multiplex PCR; TCRdb stores just in-frame clones and leaves some out. The table shows roughly 890,000 clones, with 85% to 95% occurring only once. Terminally differentiated effector memory CD45RA+ cells were left out of the naive CD8 fraction, which was CD45RO-negative and positively selected for CCR7. The sequenced sample consisted of naive CD8+ T cells sorted from blood. Receptor source: a man aged 25 to 40 in good health.

The chain has TRBV9 and TRBJ2-7; TRBD2 is a possible D gene (5 bases). Trimming cost V 3 bases and J 7 bases, with 14 bases left between them. This CDR3 spans 13 amino acids. The germline gives CDR1 SGDLS, CDR2 YYNGEE. The CDR3 here is CASSGSGYGEQYF. The DNA of the CDR3 is TGTGCCAGCAGCGGCAGCGGATATGGGGAGCAGTACTTC.

The rearrangement links TRBV6-6 to TRBJ2-7; D is uncertain. CDR3 size: 13 residues. The V gene's germline CDR1 is MNHNY and CDR2 SVGAGI (reference sequence). The V and J ends lost 2 bases and 0 bases respectively, with 5 bases between them. This chain's CDR3 is CASSYVSSYEQYF. Here the CDR3 DNA reads TGTGCCAGCAGTTACGTAAGCTCCTACGAGCAGTACTTC.

The V gene is TRBV27, the J gene TRBJ2-3, with 7 bases matching TRBD1. Per the germline V gene, CDR1 is MNHEY and CDR2 is SMNVEV (reference sequence). CDR3 length: 14 residues. V gave up 8 bases and J gave up 1 base; unmatched junction bases: 6. The CDR3 DNA sequence: TGTGCCAGCTGGAGGACAGGCCGCACAGATACGCAGTATTTT. Its translation: CASWRTGRTDTQYF.